A single sample is the source of the 16 T cell receptor beta chains below, sequenced in a study of CD4 T cells in relation to SARS-CoV-2 and coronaviruses. The repertoire was sequenced with immunoSEQ multiplex PCR; TCRdb's copy has only in-frame clones and lacks some. The repertoire holds tens of thousands of clones, 75% to 90% seen once, with over 3% in the top ten. Sequenced material: memory CD4+ T cells from PBMCs. Receptor source: an adult with COVID-19.

The rearrangement joins TRBV7-9 to TRBJ2-1; 11 bases line up with TRBD2. CDR3 size: 15 residues. Losses at the gene ends were 5 bases for V and 8 bases for J; bases not matched to a gene: 8. Germline V gene data show CDR1 as SEHNR and CDR2 as FQNEAQ (reference sequence). The CDR3 DNA reads as TGTGCCAGCAGCCCTCGAAATAGCGGGAGGGATGAGCAGTTCTTC. As protein: CASSPRNSGRDEQFF. Based on the CDR3 plus reference TRBV7-9 and TRBJ2-1, the full variable domain is DTGVSQNPRHKITKRGQNVTFRCDPISEHNRLYWYRQTLGQGPEFLTYFQNEAQLEKSRLLSDRFSAERPKGSFSTLEIQRTEQGDSAMYLCASSPRNSGRDEQFFGPGTRLTVL.

The rearrangement links TRBV11-3 to TRBJ2-3; 9 bases line up with TRBD2. CDR1 is SGHNT, CDR2 YENEEA, per germline. Trimming removed 1 base from V and 2 bases from J; junction bases left unmatched: 4. This CDR3 has 16 amino acids. The CDR3 sequence is CASSLGQREATDTQYF. The CDR3 coding sequence is TGTGCCAGCAGCTTAGGACAGCGGGAGGCCACAGATACGCAGTATTTT.

The chain is built from TRBV12-3 or TRBV12-4 and TRBJ2-1; possibly TRBD1 or TRBD2 for D (5 bases each). The CDR3 runs to 11 residues. V was shortened by 5 bases and J by 10 bases, with 9 bases between the two germline ends. The CDR3 loop is CASSVRGEQFF. In DNA form, the CDR3 reads TGTGCCAGCAGTGTCCGGGGCGAGCAGTTCTTC.

The V and J genes are TRBV6-5 and TRBJ1-1; 8 bases map to TRBD1. V lost 6 bases and J lost 4; bases outside the gene matches: 4. In germline, CDR1 is MNHEY, CDR2 SVGAGI. CDR3 size: 13 residues. The CDR3 loop is CASRQTGGTEAFF. DNA of the CDR3: TGTGCCAGCAGGCAAACAGGGGGCACTGAAGCTTTCTTT.

This sequence joins TRBV9 and TRBJ2-3; D is undetermined. The CDR3 spans 12 residues. Germline CDR1 SGDLS, CDR2 YYNGEE. Trimming removed 1 base from V and 4 bases from J, with 4 bases in between. The chain's CDR3 is CASSVTPDTQYF. In DNA form, the CDR3 reads TGTGCCAGCAGCGTAACCCCAGATACGCAGTATTTT.

This chain uses TRBV28 with TRBJ1-2; unclear D gene. The CDR3 extends over 13 amino acids. Germline assignment: CDR1 MDHEN and CDR2 SYDVKM. V was trimmed by 7 bases and J by 6 bases, leaving 15 bases between them. The CDR3 loop reads CASNPQSHDGYTF. In nucleotides, the CDR3 is TGTGCCAGCAACCCCCAGTCCCACGATGGCTACACCTTC.

This chain joins TRBV2 and TRBJ2-1; TRBD2 agrees at 7 bases. CDR3 size: 14 residues. V was pared by 8 bases and J by 3 bases, with 7 bases of the junction left unmatched. The germline V gene has CDR1 SNHLY and CDR2 FYNNEI. The DNA for the CDR3 is TGTGCCAGCCAGCCTAGCGGAATCTACAATGAGCAGTTCTTC. Translation gives CASQPSGIYNEQFF. Together with reference TRBV2 and TRBJ2-1, the CDR3 gives the full variable domain: EPEVTQTPSHQVTQMGQEVILRCVPISNHLYFYWYRQILGQKVEFLVSFYNNEISEKSEIFDDQFSVERPDGSNFTLKIRSTKLEDSAMYFCASQPSGIYNEQFFGPGTRLTVL.

This clone was observed a few times. The rearrangement links TRBV11-3 to TRBJ2-3, with D perhaps matching TRBD1 (5 bases). The CDR3 is 14 residues long. Germline V gives CDR1 SGHNT, CDR2 YENEEA. Trimming removed 3 bases from V and 0 bases from J, with 7 bases in between. The DNA of the CDR3 is TGTGCCAGCAGCTTTGGGGCTAGCACAGATACGCAGTATTTT. This sequence encodes CASSFGASTDTQYF.

This clone was observed a single time. J is TRBJ2-7 and V is TRBV11-2, with 9 bases identical to TRBD2. The CDR3 is made up of 17 amino acids. V was pared by 0 bases and J by 2 bases, with 8 bases of the junction left unmatched. Germline assignment: CDR1 SGHAT and CDR2 FQNNGV. CDR3 in amino acids: CASSLDRSGGRTYEQYF. The CDR3 DNA reads TGTGCCAGCAGCTTAGATCGTAGCGGGGGACGTACCTACGAGCAGTACTTC. The variable domain in full, with the rest retrieved from reference TRBV11-2 and TRBJ2-7, is EAGVAQSPRYKIIEKRQSVAFWCNPISGHATLYWYQQILGQGPKLLIQFQNNGVVDDSQLPKDRFSAERLKGVDSTLKIQPAKLEDSAVYLCASSLDRSGGRTYEQYFGPGTRLTVT.

The rearrangement uses TRBV7-2 and TRBJ2-7; D not certain. CDR1 SGHTA and CDR2 FQGNSA come from the germline V gene. Trimming removed 4 bases at V and 3 bases at J, with 4 bases between. The CDR3 runs 11 residues. The CDR3 sequence is CASSSIYEQYF. The DNA of the CDR3 is TGTGCCAGCAGCTCTATCTACGAGCAGTACTTC.

This clone appeared a few times. V is TRBV5-1 and J is TRBJ1-6; no clear D gene. This CDR3 comprises 16 residues. V lost 0 bases to trimming and J lost 0 bases, with 7 bases between them. CDR1 is SGHRS, CDR2 YFSETQ, per germline. CDR3 sequence reads: CASSLDQSSYNSPLHF. Here the CDR3 DNA reads TGCGCCAGCAGCTTGGATCAGAGCTCCTATAATTCACCCCTCCACTTT.

This chain uses TRBV5-4 with TRBJ2-1; the D call may be TRBD1 or TRBD2 (5 bases each). The length of the CDR3 is 13 residues. Germline-derived CDR1 and CDR2 are SGHNT and YYREEE (reference sequence). V was clipped by 4 bases and J by 5 bases, with 10 bases between them. The CDR3 DNA is TGTGCCAGCAGCCCCGGGACCAACAATGAGCAGTTCTTC. Its protein is CASSPGTNNEQFF.

This chain joins TRBV5-1 and TRBJ1-1; TRBD1 matches 7 bases. Germline V gene data show CDR1 as SGHRS and CDR2 as YFSETQ. This CDR3 has 14 amino acids. The junction had 4 bases not matched to a gene; V was cut back by 0 bases and J by 5 bases. CDR3 region: CASSLGQGKTEAFF. Written as DNA, the CDR3 is TGCGCCAGCAGCTTGGGACAGGGTAAGACTGAAGCTTTCTTT. The full variable domain, with the rest looked up from reference TRBV5-1 and TRBJ1-1, is KAGVTQTPRYLIKTRGQQVTLSCSPISGHRSVSWYQQTPGQGLQFLFEYFSETQRNKGNFPGRFSGRQFSNSRSEMNVSTLELGDSALYLCASSLGQGKTEAFFGQGTRLTVV.

The chain employs TRBV5-4 and TRBJ1-1; D gene uncertain. The length of the CDR3 is 13 residues. The germline V and J ends were trimmed by 0 bases and 0 bases, with 3 bases remaining between them. CDR1 and CDR2 from the germline V gene are SGHNT and YYREEE (reference sequence). CDR3 DNA: TGTGCCAGCAGCTTGGGGCTGAACACTGAAGCTTTCTTT. Amino acids: CASSLGLNTEAFF. Full variable domain (remainder filled in from reference TRBV5-4 and TRBJ1-1): ETGVTQSPTHLIKTRGQQVTLRCSSQSGHNTVSWYQQALGQGPQFIFQYYREEENGRGNFPPRFSGLQFPNYSSELNVNALELDDSALYLCASSLGLNTEAFFGQGTRLTVV.

The rearrangement uses TRBV7-9 and TRBJ2-7; 7 bases line up with TRBD1. With V trimmed by 8 bases and J by 6 bases, 7 bases remained unmatched. The germline gives CDR1 SEHNR, CDR2 FQNEAQ (reference sequence). The CDR3 has 12 residues. CDR3 DNA sequence: TGTGCCAGCGGGAGACAGGGTGGCGAGCAGTACTTC. Encoded protein: CASGRQGGEQYF.

The rearrangement links TRBV10-3 to TRBJ2-2; perhaps TRBD2 as D (5 bases). Germline lookup yields CDR1 ENHRY and CDR2 SYGVKD. V was trimmed by 2 bases and J by 5 bases, leaving 15 bases between them. The CDR3 loop spans 16 amino acids. The CDR3 nucleotides read TGTGCCATCAGTGAGCTGGGAGCCGCGGTAACCGGGGAGCTGTTTTTT. As protein: CAISELGAAVTGELFF.